These 13 T cell receptor beta chains were all obtained from the same sample, sequenced in a study of T cell repertoires in cytomegalovirus infection. From the reads, TCRdb called clonotypes with MiXCR, one entry per CDR3 protein. The sample includes 200,000 to 300,000 distinct CDR3 sequences, approximately 8.3% of them seen just once. Sequenced material: PBMCs. All receptors come from a human donor in good health (CMV status not recorded). Some clones in this sample may be carry-over from other donors' samples.

This clonotype was recorded many times. The chain carries TRBV7-6 and TRBJ1-1; D is unresolved. Looked up from germline, CDR1 is SGHVS and CDR2 is FNYEAQ. The V end was cut by 5 bases, the J end by 5 bases, with 12 bases between. This CDR3 has 13 residues. The CDR3 sequence is CASSLQQATEAFF. CDR3 sequence (DNA): TGTGCCAGCAGCCTCCAGCAGGCAACTGAAGCTTTCTTT.

The chain recombines TRBV15 with TRBJ2-3; 11 nucleotides agree with TRBD1. The CDR3 consists of 19 residues. CDR1 and CDR2 (germline): LNHNV, YYDKDF (reference sequence). Germline trimming cut 2 bases from V and 4 bases from J; bases unmatched to any gene: 14. This chain's CDR3 is CATSRLRQRDRGFSDTQYF. CDR3 nucleotide sequence: TGTGCCACCAGCAGACTTCGGCAACGGGACAGGGGGTTTTCAGATACGCAGTATTTT. Complete variable domain (other parts from reference TRBV15 and TRBJ2-3): DAMVIQNPRYQVTQFGKPVTLSCSQTLNHNVMYWYQQKSSQAPKLLFHYYDKDFNNEADTPDNFQSRRPNTSFCFLDIRSPGLGDTAMYLCATSRLRQRDRGFSDTQYFGPGTRLTVL.

This clonotype was counted a few times. The J gene is TRBJ1-5, the V gene TRBV6-2 or TRBV6-3; possibly TRBD1 for D (5 bases). The CDR3 is 14 residues long. The V gene's germline CDR1 is MNHEY and CDR2 SVGEGT. Trimming pared 4 bases from V and 3 bases from J, leaving 10 bases between. CDR3 nucleotide sequence: TGTGCCAGCAGTTCAGGGAAGTACAATCAGCCCCAGCATTTT. Translated: CASSSGKYNQPQHF.

Ten or more counts support this clonotype. CDR3 DNA sequence: TGCAGTGCGCGGGGCGGACAGGGGATCAGCTCCTACGAGCAGTACTTC. Translation gives CSARGGQGISSYEQYF. This sequence joins TRBV20-1 and TRBJ2-7; 9 nucleotides agree with TRBD1. The V gene's germline CDR1 is DFQATT and CDR2 SNEGSKA (reference sequence). The V and J ends lost 6 bases and 0 bases, in that order; junction bases with no gene match: 12. The CDR3 consists of 16 residues.

This chain uses TRBV9 with TRBJ2-2; D uncertain. There are 15 residues in the CDR3. V was cut by 2 bases and J by 4 bases, with 12 bases left in between. Germline assignment: CDR1 SGDLS and CDR2 YYNGEE. CDR3: CASSVLERSTGELFF. The CDR3 DNA follows: TGTGCCAGCAGCGTGTTAGAAAGGAGCACCGGGGAGCTGTTTTTT. The complete variable domain, with remaining parts taken from reference TRBV9 and TRBJ2-2, reads DSGVTQTPKHLITATGQRVTLRCSPRSGDLSVYWYQQSLDQGLQFLIQYYNGEERAKGNILERFSAQQFPDLHSELNLSSLELGDSALYFCASSVLERSTGELFFGEGSRLTVL.

CDR3 protein: CASSFFGLSSGNTIYF. DNA of the CDR3: TGTGCCAGCAGCTTCTTCGGGCTGAGCTCTGGAAACACCATATATTTT. The genes are TRBV5-5 and TRBJ1-3; D is ambiguous. The CDR3 extends over 16 amino acids. V was cut by 2 bases and J by 0 bases, with 12 bases left in between. The germline V gene has CDR1 SGHKS and CDR2 YYEKEE (reference sequence).

V usage is TRBV20-1 and J usage is TRBJ2-5; 7 bases match TRBD2. The germline gives CDR1 DFQATT, CDR2 SNEGSKA (reference sequence). J gave up 0 bases and V 6 bases, and 1 base lay outside the gene matches. The CDR3 runs 12 residues. CDR3 region: CSAAGYQETQYF. The CDR3 DNA reads as TGCAGTGCAGCGGGGTACCAAGAGACCCAGTACTTC.

This clonotype was seen repeatedly, ten times or more. The chain combines TRBV7-2 with TRBJ1-3; D possibly corresponds to TRBD1 (5 bases). The germline V and J ends were trimmed by 7 bases and 0 bases, with 22 bases remaining between them. Germline loops: CDR1 SGHTA, CDR2 FQGNSA. The CDR3 extends over 18 amino acids. CDR3 nucleotide sequence: TGTGCCAGCACCGACCCAGGACAAGGCCTGAGCTCTGGAAACACCATATATTTT. The encoded protein is CASTDPGQGLSSGNTIYF.

This clonotype was seen repeatedly, ten times or more. V is TRBV7-9 and J is TRBJ1-4, with D possibly being TRBD1 (5 bases). The V and J ends lost 2 bases and 10 bases respectively, with 17 bases between them. From germline, CDR1 is SEHNR and CDR2 FQNEAQ (reference sequence). This CDR3 region has 15 residues. Here the CDR3 reads CASSLIGTPVGKLFF. As DNA, the CDR3 is TGTGCCAGCAGCTTAATTGGGACGCCGGTTGGAAAACTGTTTTTT.

This clonotype has a handful of counts. The chain links TRBV20-1 to TRBJ2-2, with D possibly TRBD2 on 6 matching bases. Trimming cost V 1 base and J 6 bases, with 15 bases left between them. Germline V gene data show CDR1 as DFQATT and CDR2 as SNEGSKA (reference sequence). This CDR3 is built from 15 residues. The CDR3 region is CSARGSGTPSGELFF. The CDR3 DNA reads as TGCAGTGCTAGAGGATCAGGGACTCCTTCCGGGGAGCTGTTTTTT.

In its sample, this clonotype was seen many times. The CDR3, as DNA: TGTGCCAGCGTTAACCGGGACAGCTATGGCTACACCTTC. It translates to CASVNRDSYGYTF. V usage is TRBV12-3 or TRBV12-4 and J usage is TRBJ1-2; TRBD1 matches at 7 bases. Trimming took 8 bases from V and 4 from J; bases not matched to a gene: 7. CDR3 length: 13 residues.

This clonotype was observed many times. The V call is TRBV7-2, the J call TRBJ1-4; 7 nucleotides match TRBD1. This CDR3 is built from 16 residues. CDR1 is SGHTA and CDR2 is FQGNSA in the germline V gene. The V gene end was trimmed by 0 bases and the J gene end by 3 bases; junction bases not matched to a gene: 4. The CDR3 coding sequence is TGTGCCAGCAGCTTAGCGAAGGGGGCGGCTAATGAAAAACTGTTTTTT. Amino acid sequence: CASSLAKGAANEKLFF.

This clonotype was recorded many times. This rearrangement joins TRBV7-9 to TRBJ2-5, with 8 positions matching TRBD1. The J segment lost 2 bases and the V segment lost 3 bases, leaving 8 bases of the junction unmatched. CDR1 SEHNR and CDR2 FQNEAQ come from the germline V gene (reference sequence). The CDR3 contains 16 residues. This CDR3 is CASSLQGASIQETQYF. The CDR3 DNA reads as TGTGCCAGCAGCTTGCAGGGGGCTAGCATACAAGAGACCCAGTACTTC.